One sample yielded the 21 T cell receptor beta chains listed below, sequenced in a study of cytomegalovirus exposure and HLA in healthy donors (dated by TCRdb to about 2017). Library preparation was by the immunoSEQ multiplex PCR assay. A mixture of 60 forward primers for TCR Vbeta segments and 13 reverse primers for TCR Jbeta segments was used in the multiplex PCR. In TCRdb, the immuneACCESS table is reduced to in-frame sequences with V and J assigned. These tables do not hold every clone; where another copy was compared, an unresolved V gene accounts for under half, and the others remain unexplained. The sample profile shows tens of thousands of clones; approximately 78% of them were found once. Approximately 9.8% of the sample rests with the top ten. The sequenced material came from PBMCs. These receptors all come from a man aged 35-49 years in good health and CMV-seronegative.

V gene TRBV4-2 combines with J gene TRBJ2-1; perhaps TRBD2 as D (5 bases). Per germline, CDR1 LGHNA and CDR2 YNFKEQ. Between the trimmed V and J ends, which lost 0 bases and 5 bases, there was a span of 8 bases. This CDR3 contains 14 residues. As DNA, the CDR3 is TGTGCCAGCAGCCAAGACCGGCGGGACAATGAGCAGTTCTTC. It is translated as CASSQDRRDNEQFF.

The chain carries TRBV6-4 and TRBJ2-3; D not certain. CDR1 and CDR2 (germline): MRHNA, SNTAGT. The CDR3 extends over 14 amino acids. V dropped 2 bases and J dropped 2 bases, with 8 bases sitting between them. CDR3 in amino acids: CASSDLPDTDTQYF. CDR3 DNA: TGTGCCAGCAGTGACCTACCCGACACAGATACGCAGTATTTT.

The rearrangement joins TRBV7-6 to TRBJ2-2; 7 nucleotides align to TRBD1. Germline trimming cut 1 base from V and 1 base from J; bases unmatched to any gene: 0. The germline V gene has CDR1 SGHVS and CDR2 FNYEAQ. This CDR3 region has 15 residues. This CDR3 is CASSLGQGNTGELFF. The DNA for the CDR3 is TGTGCCAGCAGCTTAGGACAGGGGAACACCGGGGAGCTGTTTTTT.

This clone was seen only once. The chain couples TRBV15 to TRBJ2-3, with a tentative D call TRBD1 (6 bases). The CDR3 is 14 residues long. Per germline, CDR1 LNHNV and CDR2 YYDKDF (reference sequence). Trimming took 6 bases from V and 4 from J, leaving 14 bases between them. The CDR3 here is CATRGGSGSDTQYF. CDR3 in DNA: TGTGCCACCAGAGGGGGATCGGGGTCAGATACGCAGTATTTT.

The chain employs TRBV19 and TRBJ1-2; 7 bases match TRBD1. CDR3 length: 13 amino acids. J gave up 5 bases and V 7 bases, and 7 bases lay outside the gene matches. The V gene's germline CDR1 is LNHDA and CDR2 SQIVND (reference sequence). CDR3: CASTTGTEYGYTF. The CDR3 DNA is TGTGCCAGTACCACTGGGACAGAGTATGGCTACACCTTC.

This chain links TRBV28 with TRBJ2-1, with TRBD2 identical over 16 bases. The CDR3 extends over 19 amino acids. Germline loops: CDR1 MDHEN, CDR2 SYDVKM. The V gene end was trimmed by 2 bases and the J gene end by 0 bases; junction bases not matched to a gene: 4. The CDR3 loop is CASSLAGLAGGSSYNEQFF. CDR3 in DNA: TGTGCCAGCAGTTTAGCGGGACTAGCGGGGGGGTCCTCCTACAATGAGCAGTTCTTC.

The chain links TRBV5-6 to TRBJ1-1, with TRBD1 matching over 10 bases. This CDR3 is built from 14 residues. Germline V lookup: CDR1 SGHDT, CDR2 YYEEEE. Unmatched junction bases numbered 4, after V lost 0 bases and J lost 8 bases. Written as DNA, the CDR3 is TGTGCCAGCAGCTTGGGACAGGGGGCTCGAGAAGCTTTCTTT. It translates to CASSLGQGAREAFF.

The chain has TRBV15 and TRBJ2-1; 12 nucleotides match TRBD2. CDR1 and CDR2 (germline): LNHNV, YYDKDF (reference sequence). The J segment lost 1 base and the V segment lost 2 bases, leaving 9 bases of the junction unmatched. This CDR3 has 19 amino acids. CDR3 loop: CATSRSSSGGAGSYNEQFF. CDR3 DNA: TGTGCCACCAGCAGATCTTCTAGCGGGGGGGCGGGTTCCTACAATGAGCAGTTCTTC.

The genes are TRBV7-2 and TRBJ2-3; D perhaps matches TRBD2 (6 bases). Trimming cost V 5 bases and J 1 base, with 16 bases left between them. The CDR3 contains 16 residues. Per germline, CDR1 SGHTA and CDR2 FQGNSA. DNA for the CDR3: TGTGCCAGCAGCCCCCTCTCGGCGGGGCGCACAGATACGCAGTATTTT. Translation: CASSPLSAGRTDTQYF.

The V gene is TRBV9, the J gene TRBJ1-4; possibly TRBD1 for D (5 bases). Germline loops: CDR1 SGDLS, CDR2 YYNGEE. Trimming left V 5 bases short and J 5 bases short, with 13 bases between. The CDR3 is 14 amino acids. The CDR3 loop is CASRPGGENEKLFF. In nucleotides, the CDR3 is TGTGCCAGCAGGCCAGGAGGGGAGAATGAAAAACTGTTTTTT.

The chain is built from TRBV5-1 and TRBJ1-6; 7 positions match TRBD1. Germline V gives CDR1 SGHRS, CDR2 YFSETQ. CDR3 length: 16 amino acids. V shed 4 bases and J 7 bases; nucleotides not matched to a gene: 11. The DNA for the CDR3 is TGCGCCAGCAGCAAACTTGAGGGACAGCCGAATTCACCCCTCCACTTT. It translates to CASSKLEGQPNSPLHF.

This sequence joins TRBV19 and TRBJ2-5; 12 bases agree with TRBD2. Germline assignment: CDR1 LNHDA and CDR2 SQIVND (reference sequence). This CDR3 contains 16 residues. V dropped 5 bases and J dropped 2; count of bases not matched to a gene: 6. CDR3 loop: CASSPKTSGGQETQYF. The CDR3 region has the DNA TGTGCCAGTAGTCCAAAGACTAGCGGGGGTCAAGAGACCCAGTACTTC.

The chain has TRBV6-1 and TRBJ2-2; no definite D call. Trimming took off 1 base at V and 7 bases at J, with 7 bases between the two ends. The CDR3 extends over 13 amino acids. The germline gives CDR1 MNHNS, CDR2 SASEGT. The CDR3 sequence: CASSEGLVGELFF. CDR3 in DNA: TGTGCCAGCAGTGAAGGGTTAGTCGGGGAGCTGTTTTTT.

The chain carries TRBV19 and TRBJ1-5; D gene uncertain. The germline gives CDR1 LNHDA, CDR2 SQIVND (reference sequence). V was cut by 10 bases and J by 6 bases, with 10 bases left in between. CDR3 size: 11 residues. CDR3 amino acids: CAIARGQPQHF. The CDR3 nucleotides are TGTGCCATAGCACGAGGTCAGCCCCAGCATTTT.

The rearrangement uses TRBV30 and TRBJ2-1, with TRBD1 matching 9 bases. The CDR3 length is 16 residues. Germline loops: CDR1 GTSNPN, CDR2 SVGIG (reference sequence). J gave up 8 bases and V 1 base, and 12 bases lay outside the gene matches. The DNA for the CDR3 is TGTGCCTGGAGTGCCCACTGGGACAGGGAGGTTGATGAGCAGTTCTTC. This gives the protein CAWSAHWDREVDEQFF.

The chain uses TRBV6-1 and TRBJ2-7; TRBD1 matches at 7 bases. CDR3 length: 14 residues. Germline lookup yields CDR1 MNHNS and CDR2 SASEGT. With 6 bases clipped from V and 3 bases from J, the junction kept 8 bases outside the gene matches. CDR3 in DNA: TGTGCCAGCAGGTTGACAGGGATTTTCTACGAGCAGTACTTC. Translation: CASRLTGIFYEQYF.

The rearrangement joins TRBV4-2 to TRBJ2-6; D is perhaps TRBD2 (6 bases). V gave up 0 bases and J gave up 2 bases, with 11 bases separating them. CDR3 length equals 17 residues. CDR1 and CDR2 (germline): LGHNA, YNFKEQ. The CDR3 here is CASSQESGETGANVLTF. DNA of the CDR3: TGTGCCAGCAGCCAAGAGTCGGGGGAAACTGGGGCCAACGTCCTGACTTTC.

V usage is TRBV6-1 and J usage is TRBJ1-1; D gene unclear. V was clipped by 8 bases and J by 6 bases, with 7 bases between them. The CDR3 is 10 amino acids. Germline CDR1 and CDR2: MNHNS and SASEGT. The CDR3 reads CASGRAEAFF. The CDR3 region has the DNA TGTGCCAGCGGGAGGGCTGAAGCTTTCTTT.

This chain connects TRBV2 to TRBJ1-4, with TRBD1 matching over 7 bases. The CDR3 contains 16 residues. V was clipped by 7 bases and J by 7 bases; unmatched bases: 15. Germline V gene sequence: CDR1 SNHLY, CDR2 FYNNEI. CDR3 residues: CASIEGTGTVSEKLFF. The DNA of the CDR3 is TGTGCCAGCATAGAAGGGACCGGGACAGTGTCTGAAAAACTGTTTTTT.

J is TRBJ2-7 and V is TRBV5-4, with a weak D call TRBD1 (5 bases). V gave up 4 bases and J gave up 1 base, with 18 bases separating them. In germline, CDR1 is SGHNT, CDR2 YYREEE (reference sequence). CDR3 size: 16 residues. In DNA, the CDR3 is TGTGCCAGCAGCCTCGGTTTAAGGGGCATTTCCTACGAGCAGTACTTC. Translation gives CASSLGLRGISYEQYF.

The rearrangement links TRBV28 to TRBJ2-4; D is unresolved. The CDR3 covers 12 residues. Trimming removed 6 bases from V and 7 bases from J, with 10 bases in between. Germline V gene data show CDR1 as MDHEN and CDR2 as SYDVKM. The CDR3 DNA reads TGTGCCAGCAGGGGCGTTGGGAACATTCAGTACTTC. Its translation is CASRGVGNIQYF.